This is a list of T cell receptor beta chains from one sample in a study of cytomegalovirus exposure and HLA in healthy donors. Sequenced by immunoSEQ multiplex PCR; TCRdb stores in-frame clones only, minus some. The repertoire holds some 150,000 clones, with approximately 77% as singletons. Material for sequencing was PBMCs. These receptors were taken from a man aged 25 to 40 in good health and CMV-seropositive. Each CDR3 is given without its conserved first and last residue.

>TRBJ2-7|TRBV29-1
SVEVRDRSSYEQY
>TRBJ1-2|TRBV2
ASSPTRQGAGDYGYT
>TRBJ1-5|TRBV28
ASSLGAAAGAQH
>TRBJ2-3|TRBV5-1
ASSPQPGQSTDTQY
>TRBJ2-2|TRBV5-1
ASRYLLAGVGPNTGELF
>TRBJ1-5|TRBV28
ASRLTESNQPQH
>TRBJ1-6|TRBV6-1
AVRQGVDSPLH
>TRBJ1-2|TRBV4-1
ASSLRQGDYGYT
>TRBJ2-7|TRBV2
ASIGTGYSYEQY
>TRBJ2-3|TRBV30
AWSVTDRGFTDTQY
>TRBJ1-4|TRBV4-1
ASSQTGVANEKLF
>TRBJ2-1|TRBV4-1
ASSQDGDNEQF
>TRBJ1-4|TRBV7-2
ASSRLGVQANEKLF
>TRBJ1-2|TRBV28
ASSSGDRVDGYT
>TRBJ2-2|TRBV5-4
ASSLASGNTGELF
>TRBJ2-3|TRBV4-3
ASSQDRTSEPDTQY
>TRBJ2-7|TRBV28
ASSPSGWGSNSYEQY
>TRBJ2-7|TRBV28
ASSLQFREQY
>TRBJ2-7|TRBV27
ASSFSGTGIYEQY
>TRBJ1-1|TRBV5-6
ASSPGVGALVEAF
>TRBJ2-3|TRBV6-5
ASKQGGEDTQY
>TRBJ1-3|TRBV11-3
ASSGGQGKGNTIY
>TRBJ2-3|TRBV5-4
ASSALGGGYTDTQY
>TRBJ1-1|TRBV6-5
ATGQGPEAF
>TRBJ2-7|TRBV11-2
ASSLLNGQSYEQY
>TRBJ2-1|TRBV5-1
ASSLAGTSGVNEQF
>TRBJ2-7|TRBV9
ASSVGSTGRYEQY
>TRBJ2-2|TRBV30
AWSRRGGANTGELF
>TRBJ1-4|TRBV2
ASTGTGKEKLF
>TRBJ2-1|TRBV11-1
ASSPRGGNEQF
>TRBJ2-3|TRBV4-1
ASSFRESTDTQY
>TRBJ2-7|TRBV19
ASSPLEGQGSYEQY